One and the same sample provided the 16 T cell receptor beta chains below, sequenced in a study of blood T cells in healthy people across ages. For the second PCR, which ran for about 7 to 12 cycles, a sample-barcoded 5' primer and a J-beta primer mix were used. TCRdb independently ran MiXCR on the 5' RACE reads; one entry per CDR3 protein. The sample lists about 1.7 million distinct CDR3 sequences; 25% to 30% were seen once. The sequencing sample was made of blood. The origin of the receptors is a woman aged 25 to 39 in good health.

This chain uses TRBV12-3 or TRBV12-4 with TRBJ2-7; TRBD2 matches at 7 bases. The better agreement between TRBJ2-4 and the DNA end casts doubt on the J call. There are 14 residues in the CDR3. The CDR3 DNA reads as TGTGCCAGCAGCCCCTCGGCGGGAGTCGGCATTCAGTACTTC. This codes for CASSPSAGVGIQYF.

The chain links TRBV20-1 to TRBJ2-1; possible D gene TRBD1, 6 bases. The V and J ends lost 4 bases and 6 bases respectively, with 13 bases between them. The germline gives CDR1 DFQATT, CDR2 SNEGSKA (reference sequence). The length of the CDR3 is 13 residues. The CDR3 sequence is CSATDRGPNEQFF. The CDR3 region has the DNA TGCAGTGCTACGGACAGAGGGCCCAATGAGCAGTTCTTC.

The rearrangement uses TRBV5-1 and TRBJ1-2; no firm D call. V was shortened by 1 base and J by 3 bases, with 10 bases between the two germline ends. Looked up from germline, CDR1 is SGHRS and CDR2 is YFSETQ. This CDR3 is built from 14 residues. The DNA of the CDR3 is TGCGCCAGCAGCTTGCGAACCTATGACTATGGCTACACCTTC. Translation: CASSLRTYDYGYTF.

Comments on this clonotype: A read error is possible here, since a much larger clone lies one base away. This chain connects TRBV5-4 to TRBJ2-5, with 7 bases matching TRBD1. The ends lost 5 bases at V and 4 bases at J; junction bases unmatched: 14. The CDR3 is 16 residues long. Germline-derived CDR1 and CDR2 are SGHNT and YYREEE (reference sequence). This chain's CDR3 is CASSPRDGTERETQYF. Written as DNA, the CDR3 is TGTGCCAGCAGTCCTAGAGACGGGACAGAACGAGAGACCCAGTACTTC.

This chain joins TRBV7-2 and TRBJ2-7; a possible D gene is TRBD2 (6 bases). Germline CDR1 SGHTA, CDR2 FQGNSA. V was trimmed by 7 bases and J by 0 bases, leaving 16 bases between them. The CDR3 sequence is 15 residues long. CDR3 sequence reads: CASTPAGTSSYEQYF. The CDR3 DNA is TGTGCCAGCACCCCAGCGGGCACTAGCTCCTACGAGCAGTACTTC.

This clonotype was observed a handful of times. The chain recombines TRBV12-3 or TRBV12-4 with TRBJ2-1, with D uncertain. CDR3 length equals 14 residues. Deletions cut 3 bases from V and 4 bases from J, with 10 bases between. The chain's CDR3 is CASSFSLSYNEQFF. CDR3 nucleotide sequence: TGTGCCAGCAGTTTTTCACTAAGTTACAATGAGCAGTTCTTC.

With regard to this clonotype: Given the absence of the conserved phenylalanine or tryptophan at the CDR3 end, a read error is likely. The chain carries TRBV5-1 and TRBJ2-5; TRBD2 matches 11 bases. V shed 8 bases, J shed 1 base, and the junction held 7 bases outside the gene matches. Germline-derived CDR1 and CDR2 are SGHRS and YFSETQ. The CDR3 consists of 15 residues. The CDR3 DNA follows: TGCGCCAGTAGGCCGACTAGCGGGACCCAAGAGACCCAGTACCTC. Translating gives CASRPTSGTQETQYL.

This clonotype was counted at least ten times. The rearrangement uses TRBV6-4 and TRBJ2-3, with D uncertain. The V end was cut by 3 bases, the J end by 2 bases, with 15 bases between. The CDR3 consists of 16 residues. Germline CDR1 reads MRHNA; CDR2 reads SNTAGT. The CDR3 region is CASSEFGVAATDTQYF. CDR3 bases: TGTGCCAGCAGTGAGTTTGGGGTAGCTGCCACAGATACGCAGTATTTT.

Note on this clonotype: A much larger clone lies a single base off, so this may be a read error. The rearrangement links TRBV29-1 to TRBJ2-1, with 10 bases aligning to TRBD2. The DNA matches TRBJ2-7 better at its end, which makes the J call doubtful. The length of the CDR3 is 13 residues. CDR1 SQVTM and CDR2 ANQGSEA come from the germline V gene. The CDR3 DNA follows: TGCAGCGTTGTTAGCGGGAGGTACAATGAGCAGTACTTC. Its protein is CSVVSGRYNEQYF.

The sample holds a few counts of this clonotype. A read error is possible here, since a much larger clone lies one base away. This chain joins TRBV7-9 and TRBJ1-2, with D hard to call. The CDR3 totals 12 residues. Trimming removed 3 bases at V and 8 bases at J, with 10 bases between. CDR1 and CDR2 from the germline V gene are SEHNR and FQNEAQ (reference sequence). The CDR3 DNA reads as TGTGCCAGCAGCTTCTCTGCGGCGGGCTACACCTTC. It specifies CASSFSAAGYTF.

J is TRBJ2-1 and V is TRBV20-1; D ambiguous. The V gene lost 6 bases and the J gene lost 12 bases, with 12 bases spanning the gap. Per the germline V gene, CDR1 is DFQATT and CDR2 is SNEGSKA (reference sequence). The CDR3 is made up of 10 amino acids. CDR3 nucleotides: TGCAGTGCCAACTCTGGCGTGCAGTTCTTC. This gives the protein CSANSGVQFF.

This clonotype has just a few counts. The rearrangement joins TRBV20-1 to TRBJ2-1; TRBD2 matches at 10 bases. Trimming cost V 0 bases and J 9 bases; bases outside gene matches: 8. The germline V gene has CDR1 DFQATT and CDR2 SNEGSKA (reference sequence). The CDR3 covers 15 residues. CDR3 sequence reads: CSARDPRTSGIEQFF. The CDR3, as DNA: TGCAGTGCTAGAGATCCCCGGACTAGCGGTATTGAGCAGTTCTTC.

The chain couples TRBV7-2 to TRBJ2-7; TRBD2 is a possible D gene (6 bases). This CDR3 has 16 amino acids. The germline CDR1 and CDR2 sequences are SGHTA and FQGNSA. Trimming took 4 bases from V and 1 from J, leaving 17 bases between them. DNA of the CDR3: TGTGCCAGCAGCTCCCGGGGTAGCGGAGGGTCCTACGAGCAGTACGTC. It encodes CASSSRGSGGSYEQYV.

The chain employs TRBV20-1 and TRBJ2-4, with 7 bases that match TRBD2. The germline V gene has CDR1 DFQATT and CDR2 SNEGSKA (reference sequence). CDR3 size: 14 residues. The V gene end was trimmed by 6 bases and the J gene end by 13 bases; junction bases not matched to a gene: 18. The CDR3 DNA reads as TGCAGTGCATCCAGTGGTGGAGGCCGGGGGGAGCAGTACTTC. Translation gives CSASSGGGRGEQYF.

Concerning this clonotype: The conserved phenylalanine or tryptophan normally closing the CDR3 is absent here, so this likely arose from a read error. This chain links TRBV9 with TRBJ2-1, with D possibly being TRBD1 or TRBD2 (5 bases each). The V end was cut by 3 bases, the J end by 0 bases, with 16 bases between. The CDR3 is 17 amino acids. The germline gives CDR1 SGDLS, CDR2 YYNGEE. The CDR3: CASSAPPGRSSYNEQFV. Written as DNA, the CDR3 is TGTGCCAGCAGCGCCCCTCCGGGACGGAGCTCCTACAATGAGCAGTTCGTC.

In its sample, this clonotype was seen many times. This chain joins TRBV15 and TRBJ2-4; maybe TRBD2 (6 bases). This CDR3 contains 14 residues. Germline V gene lookup returns CDR1 LNHNV and CDR2 YYDKDF (reference sequence). V was trimmed by 0 bases and J by 5 bases, leaving 8 bases between them. Written as DNA, the CDR3 is TGTGCCACCAGCAGAGATAGACTAGAAAACATTCAGTACTTC. Translating it yields CATSRDRLENIQYF.